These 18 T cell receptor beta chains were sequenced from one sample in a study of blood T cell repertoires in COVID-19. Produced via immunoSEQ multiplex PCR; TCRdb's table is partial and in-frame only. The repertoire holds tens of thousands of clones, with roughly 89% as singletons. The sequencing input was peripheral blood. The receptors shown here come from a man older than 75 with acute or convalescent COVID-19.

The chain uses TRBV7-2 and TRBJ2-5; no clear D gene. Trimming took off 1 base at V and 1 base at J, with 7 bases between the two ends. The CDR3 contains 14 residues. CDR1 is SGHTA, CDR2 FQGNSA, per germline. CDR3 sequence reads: CASSLVTSQETQYF. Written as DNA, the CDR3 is TGTGCCAGCAGCTTAGTAACATCCCAAGAGACCCAGTACTTC.

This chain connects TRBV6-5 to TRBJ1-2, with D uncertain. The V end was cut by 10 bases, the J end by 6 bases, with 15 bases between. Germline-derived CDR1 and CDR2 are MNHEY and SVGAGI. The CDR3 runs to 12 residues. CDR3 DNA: TGTGCCACCCAGGCCGGGGATAATGGCTACACCTTC. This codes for CATQAGDNGYTF.

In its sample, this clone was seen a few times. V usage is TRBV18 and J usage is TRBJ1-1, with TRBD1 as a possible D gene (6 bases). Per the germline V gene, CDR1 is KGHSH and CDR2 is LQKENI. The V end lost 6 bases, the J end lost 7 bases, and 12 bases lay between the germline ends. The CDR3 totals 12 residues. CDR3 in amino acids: CASSKRGGEAFF. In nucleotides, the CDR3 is TGTGCCAGCTCTAAAAGGGGGGGTGAAGCTTTCTTT.

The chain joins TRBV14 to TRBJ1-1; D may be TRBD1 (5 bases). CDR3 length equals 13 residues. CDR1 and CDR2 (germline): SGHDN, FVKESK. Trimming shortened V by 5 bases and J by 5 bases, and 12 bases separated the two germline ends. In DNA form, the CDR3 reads TGTGCCAGCAGCTATTCAGACAGAACTGAAGCTTTCTTT. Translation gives CASSYSDRTEAFF.

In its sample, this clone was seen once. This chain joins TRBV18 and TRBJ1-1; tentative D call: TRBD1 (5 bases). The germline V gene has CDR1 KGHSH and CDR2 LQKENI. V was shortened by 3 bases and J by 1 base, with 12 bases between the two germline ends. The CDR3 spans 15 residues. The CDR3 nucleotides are TGTGCCAGCTCACCTGCAGGGTCCTCGAACACTGAAGCTTTCTTT. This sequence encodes CASSPAGSSNTEAFF.

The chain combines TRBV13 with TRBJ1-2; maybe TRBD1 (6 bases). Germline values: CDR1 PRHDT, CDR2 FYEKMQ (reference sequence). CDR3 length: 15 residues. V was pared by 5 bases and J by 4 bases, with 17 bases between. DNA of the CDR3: TGTGCCAGCAGCCCCCCTGGACAGCTTCTCTATGGCTACACCTTC. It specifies CASSPPGQLLYGYTF.

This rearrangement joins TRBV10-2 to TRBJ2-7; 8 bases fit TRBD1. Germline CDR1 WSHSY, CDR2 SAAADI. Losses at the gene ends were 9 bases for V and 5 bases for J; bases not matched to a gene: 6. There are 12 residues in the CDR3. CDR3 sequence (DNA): TGCGCCAGTCCGGACAGGGTCCACGAGCAGTACTTC. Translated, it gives CASPDRVHEQYF.

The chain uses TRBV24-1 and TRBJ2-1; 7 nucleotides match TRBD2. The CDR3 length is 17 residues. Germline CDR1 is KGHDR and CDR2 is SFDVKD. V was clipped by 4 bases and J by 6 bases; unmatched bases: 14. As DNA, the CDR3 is TGTGCCACCAGTGACGCCTGGGAGGGAGGGCTGGTCAATGAGCAGTTCTTC. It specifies CATSDAWEGGLVNEQFF.

CDR3 DNA sequence: TGTGCCAGCAGCTTGAGTCAGAGCGACTATGGCTACACCTTC. Its protein product is CASSLSQSDYGYTF. The gene calls are TRBV5-6 and TRBJ1-2; D gene unclear. The CDR3 consists of 14 residues. The germline gives CDR1 SGHDT, CDR2 YYEEEE. V lost 1 base to trimming and J lost 3 bases, with 10 bases between them.

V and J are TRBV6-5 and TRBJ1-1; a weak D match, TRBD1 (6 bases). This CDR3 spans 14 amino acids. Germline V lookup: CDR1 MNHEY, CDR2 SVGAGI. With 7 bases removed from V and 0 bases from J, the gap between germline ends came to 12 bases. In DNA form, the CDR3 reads TGTGCCAGCACCTCACAGGGCATGAACACTGAAGCTTTCTTT. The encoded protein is CASTSQGMNTEAFF.

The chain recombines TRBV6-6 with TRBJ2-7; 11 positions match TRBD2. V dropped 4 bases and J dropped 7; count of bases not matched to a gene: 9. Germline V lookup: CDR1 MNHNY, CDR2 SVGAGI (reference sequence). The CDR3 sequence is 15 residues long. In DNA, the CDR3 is TGTGCCAGCAGTTCCGTACTAGCGGGAGAAAGGGAGCAGTACTTC. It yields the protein CASSSVLAGEREQYF.

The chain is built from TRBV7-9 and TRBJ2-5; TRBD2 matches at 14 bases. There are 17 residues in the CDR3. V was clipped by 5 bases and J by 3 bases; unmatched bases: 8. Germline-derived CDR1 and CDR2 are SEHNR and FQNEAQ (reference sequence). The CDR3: CASSPGTSGRDKETQYF. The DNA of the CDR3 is TGTGCCAGCAGCCCCGGGACTAGCGGGAGAGATAAAGAGACCCAGTACTTC. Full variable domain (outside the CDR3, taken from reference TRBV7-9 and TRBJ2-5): DTGVSQNPRHKITKRGQNVTFRCDPISEHNRLYWYRQTLGQGPEFLTYFQNEAQLEKSRLLSDRFSAERPKGSFSTLEIQRTEQGDSAMYLCASSPGTSGRDKETQYFGPGTRLLVL.

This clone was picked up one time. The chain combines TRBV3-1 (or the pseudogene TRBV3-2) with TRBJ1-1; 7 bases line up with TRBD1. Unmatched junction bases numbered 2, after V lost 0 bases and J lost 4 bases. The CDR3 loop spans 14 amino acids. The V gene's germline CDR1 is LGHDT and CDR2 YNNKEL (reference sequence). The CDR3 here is CASSQDNRGTEAFF. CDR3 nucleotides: TGTGCCAGCAGCCAAGATAACAGGGGCACTGAAGCTTTCTTT.

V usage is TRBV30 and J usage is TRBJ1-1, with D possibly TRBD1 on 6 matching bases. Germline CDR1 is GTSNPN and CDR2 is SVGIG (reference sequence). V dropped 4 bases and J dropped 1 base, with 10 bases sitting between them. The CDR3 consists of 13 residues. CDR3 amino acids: CAWNSQGNTEAFF. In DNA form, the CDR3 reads TGTGCCTGGAATTCACAGGGGAACACTGAAGCTTTCTTT.

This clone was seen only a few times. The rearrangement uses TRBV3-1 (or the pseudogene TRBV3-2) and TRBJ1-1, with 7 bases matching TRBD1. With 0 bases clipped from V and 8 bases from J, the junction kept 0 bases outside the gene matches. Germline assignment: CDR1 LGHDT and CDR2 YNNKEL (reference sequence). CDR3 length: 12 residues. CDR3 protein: CASSQEQGEAFF. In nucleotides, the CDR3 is TGTGCCAGCAGCCAAGAACAGGGGGAAGCTTTCTTT.

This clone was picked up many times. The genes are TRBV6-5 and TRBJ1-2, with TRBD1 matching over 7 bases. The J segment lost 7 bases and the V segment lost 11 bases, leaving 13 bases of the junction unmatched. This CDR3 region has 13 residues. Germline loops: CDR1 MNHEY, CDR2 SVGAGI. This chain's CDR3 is CACQTGEASGYTF. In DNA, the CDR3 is TGTGCCTGCCAAACAGGGGAGGCTAGTGGCTACACCTTC.

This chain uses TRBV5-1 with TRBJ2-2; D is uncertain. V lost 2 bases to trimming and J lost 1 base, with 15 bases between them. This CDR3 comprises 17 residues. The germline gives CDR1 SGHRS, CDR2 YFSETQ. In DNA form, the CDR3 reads TGCGCCAGCAGCTTTAGTAGACTGGATTTGAACACCGGGGAGCTGTTTTTT. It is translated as CASSFSRLDLNTGELFF.

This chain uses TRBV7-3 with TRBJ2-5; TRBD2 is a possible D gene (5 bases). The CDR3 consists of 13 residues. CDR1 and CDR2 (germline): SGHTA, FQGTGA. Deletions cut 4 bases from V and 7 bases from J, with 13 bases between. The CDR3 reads CASSSQEAGTQYF. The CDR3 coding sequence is TGTGCCAGCAGCTCCCAGGAGGCTGGGACCCAGTACTTC.